This T cell receptor beta chain emerged from a study of beta chain features in type 1 diabetes. Reverse transcribing all isolated RNA meant expressed TCRB transcripts were sequenced. Sequencing was performed with immunoSEQ multiplex PCR; in TCRdb, only in-frame clones are kept and a portion is missing. The repertoire consists of approximately 250,000 clones, with about 9.3% occurring once and the leading ten covering 0.03% to 0.04%. This CDR3 is built from 14 residues. Trimming took 5 bases from V and 4 from J, leaving 14 bases between them. The germline V gene has CDR1 SEHNR and CDR2 FQNEAQ (reference sequence).

V usage is TRBV7-9 and J usage is TRBJ1-2; possibly TRBD1 for D (6 bases). Sequencing was done on a sample of naive CD4+ T cells from blood. The sequence was obtained from a woman aged 18-29 years in good health. Here the CDR3 DNA reads TGTGCCAGCAGCGTAGGACAGCCTCTCTATGGCTACACCTTC. It specifies CASSVGQPLYGYTF. Looking up the rest from reference TRBV7-9 and TRBJ1-2 gives the full variable domain: DTGVSQNPRHKITKRGQNVTFRCDPISEHNRLYWYRQTLGQGPEFLTYFQNEAQLEKSRLLSDRFSAERPKGSFSTLEIQRTEQGDSAMYLCASSVGQPLYGYTFGSGTRLTVV.